The 24 T cell receptor beta chains below were found in one sample sequenced in a study of blood T cells in healthy people across ages. With a J-beta primer mix and a sample-barcoded 5' primer, a second PCR ran 7 to 11 cycles. MiXCR was run by TCRdb on the 5' RACE reads, yielding one entry per CDR3 protein. Among 1.5 million to 2 million distinct CDR3 sequences, 49% were seen once, and the ten largest hold 2% to 2.5%. The sample was blood. Receptors were obtained from a woman in her 40s in good health.

A few counts support this clonotype. The chain carries TRBV6-6 and TRBJ2-5, with D possibly TRBD1 on 5 matching bases. V dropped 6 bases and J dropped 4 bases, with 21 bases sitting between them. This CDR3 has 16 amino acids. Germline values: CDR1 MNHNY, CDR2 SVGAGI (reference sequence). This CDR3 reads CASRRQGPGVGETQYF. CDR3 nucleotides: TGTGCCAGCAGAAGGCAGGGCCCAGGCGTGGGAGAGACCCAGTACTTC.

The chain combines TRBV7-2 with TRBJ2-3; D unresolved. CDR3 size: 15 residues. Germline loops: CDR1 SGHTA, CDR2 FQGNSA. V was pared by 3 bases and J by 1 base, with 11 bases between. For the CDR3, the DNA is TGTGCCAGCAGCTTCCGGTCTGGCCGCACAGATACGCAGTATTTT. This gives the protein CASSFRSGRTDTQYF.

The sample holds a few counts of this clonotype. The rearrangement uses TRBV9 and TRBJ2-3, with D possibly matching TRBD1 (5 bases). Looked up from germline, CDR1 is SGDLS and CDR2 is YYNGEE. Between the trimmed V and J ends, which lost 1 base and 9 bases, there was a span of 27 bases. The CDR3 loop spans 18 amino acids. The CDR3 reads CASSVLGRPDGKGITQYF. DNA of the CDR3: TGTGCCAGCAGCGTATTGGGAAGACCCGACGGCAAGGGGATCACGCAGTATTTT.

The rearrangement links TRBV6-6 to TRBJ1-6, with TRBD1 as a possible D gene (5 bases). CDR3 length equals 15 residues. Germline lookup yields CDR1 MNHNY and CDR2 SVGAGI (reference sequence). Trimming took 4 bases from V and 1 from J, leaving 8 bases between them. In DNA, the CDR3 is TGTGCCAGCAGTTGGACACCTTCCTATAATTCACCCCTCCACTTT. Translating it yields CASSWTPSYNSPLHF.

The table lists this clonotype with a count of one. The chain joins TRBV27 to TRBJ2-7; TRBD1 agrees at 9 bases. The CDR3 extends over 15 amino acids. J gave up 3 bases and V 6 bases, and 9 bases lay outside the gene matches. Germline-derived CDR1 and CDR2 are MNHEY and SMNVEV (reference sequence). The CDR3 DNA sequence: TGTGCCAGCAGGCGGACCCGGGACAGGGTCTACGAGCAGTACTTC. As protein: CASRRTRDRVYEQYF.

V usage is TRBV25-1 and J usage is TRBJ2-5; D gene ambiguous. The CDR3 contains 14 residues. Germline CDR1 reads MGHDK; CDR2 reads SYGVNS. Trimming left V 3 bases short and J 5 bases short, with 13 bases between. The DNA of the CDR3 is TGTGCCAGCAGTGATCTGGGTAGCAGGGAGACCCAGTACTTC. It translates to CASSDLGSRETQYF.

As concerns this clonotype: This clone may be a read error of a much larger clone one base away. The chain recombines TRBV10-3 with TRBJ2-7, with D possibly matching TRBD1 (5 bases). Germline CDR1 is ENHRY and CDR2 is SYGVKD. The CDR3 is 11 amino acids. Trimming shortened V by 6 bases and J by 2 bases, and 5 bases separated the two germline ends. CDR3 DNA: TGTGCCATCAGGGACACCTACGAGCAGTACTTC. Translating gives CAIRDTYEQYF.

The genes are TRBV7-2 and TRBJ2-4; 12 nucleotides agree with TRBD1. The J call may be wrong; the DNA end is better matched by TRBJ2-7. From germline, CDR1 is SGHTA and CDR2 FQGNSA. This CDR3 region has 16 residues. CDR3 in DNA: TGTGCCAGCAGCTTAAGGCTTGGGACAGGGGGCTTCGAGCAGTACTTC. It yields the protein CASSLRLGTGGFEQYF.

This clonotype turned up a few times. CDR3 residues: CSALGAEHNQPQHF. CDR3 nucleotide sequence: TGCAGCGCCCTAGGGGCAGAACACAATCAGCCCCAGCATTTT. The chain uses TRBV29-1 and TRBJ1-5, with D possibly TRBD1 on 5 matching bases. The germline gives CDR1 SQVTM, CDR2 ANQGSEA. The CDR3 has 14 amino acids. V was cut by 7 bases and J by 3 bases, with 16 bases left in between.

This clonotype came up a few times. This sequence joins TRBV10-3 and TRBJ2-5, with 7 bases lining up with TRBD1. V gave up 6 bases and J gave up 5 bases; unmatched junction bases: 6. Per the germline V gene, CDR1 is ENHRY and CDR2 is SYGVKD. The CDR3 has 13 amino acids. The CDR3 here is CAIRKQGRETQYF. CDR3 bases: TGTGCCATCAGAAAACAGGGGCGGGAGACCCAGTACTTC.

The chain links TRBV4-3 to TRBJ2-1; no clear D gene. Deletions cut 4 bases from V and 7 bases from J, with 11 bases between. This CDR3 region has 13 residues. Germline loops: CDR1 LGHNA, CDR2 YSLEER. The CDR3 is CASSRVGVNEQFF. The CDR3 DNA is TGCGCCAGCAGCCGAGTAGGTGTTAATGAGCAGTTCTTC.

V and J are TRBV5-4 and TRBJ2-5; D is possibly TRBD2 (7 bases). The V gene's germline CDR1 is SGHNT and CDR2 YYREEE (reference sequence). V was clipped by 0 bases and J by 11 bases, with 29 bases between them. This CDR3 has 18 residues. The CDR3 loop is CASSLGTGGAEIFNEQYF. The CDR3 region has the DNA TGTGCCAGCAGCTTGGGCACTGGGGGGGCCGAAATCTTTAATGAGCAGTACTTC.

This clonotype appeared a few times. The V and J genes are TRBV6-5 and TRBJ2-7, with 12 bases matching TRBD2. Germline CDR1 and CDR2: MNHEY and SVGAGI. There are 15 residues in the CDR3. Trimming removed 5 bases from V and 2 bases from J; junction bases left unmatched: 4. The CDR3 loop is CASSELAGGPYEQYF. The CDR3 region has the DNA TGTGCCAGCAGTGAGCTAGCGGGGGGGCCCTACGAGCAGTACTTC.

The table lists this clonotype with a few counts. CDR3 coding DNA: TGCGCCAGCAGCCAACTAGGGACTGGCTACACCTTC. This translates into CASSQLGTGYTF. V is TRBV4-3 and J is TRBJ1-2; D possibly corresponds to TRBD1 (5 bases). CDR3 length: 12 residues. V lost 2 bases, J lost 7 bases, and 8 bases lay in between. The germline CDR1 and CDR2 sequences are LGHNA and YSLEER.

The V gene is TRBV20-1, the J gene TRBJ2-1; 10 bases align to TRBD1. V trimming: 7 bases; J trimming: 5 bases; junction bases outside the gene matches: 5. CDR3 length: 13 amino acids. Germline values: CDR1 DFQATT, CDR2 SNEGSKA (reference sequence). The CDR3 reads CSGDRGIDNEQFF. The CDR3 DNA reads TGCAGTGGGGACAGGGGCATCGACAATGAGCAGTTCTTC.

The J gene is TRBJ2-1, the V gene TRBV12-3 or TRBV12-4; TRBD2 matches 7 bases. The J call is in doubt because the DNA end fits TRBJ2-7 better. The CDR3 is 16 amino acids. The CDR3 DNA follows: TGTGCCAGCAGTTTAGTGGGGGGGAGTAAGTACAATGAGCAGTACTTC. Translated, it gives CASSLVGGSKYNEQYF.

This clonotype was detected only once. The CDR3 coding sequence is TGTGCCAGCAGCAAAGACGTCCTCTACGAGCAGTACTTC. Protein product: CASSKDVLYEQYF. The rearrangement uses TRBV7-2 and TRBJ2-4, with D uncertain. Judging by the DNA end, TRBJ2-7 fits better; the J call may be wrong. Germline V lookup: CDR1 SGHTA, CDR2 FQGNSA. The CDR3 totals 13 residues.

This clonotype has more than one count but fewer than ten. As DNA, the CDR3 is TGTGCCAGCAGTGCTATCCTCCTCTACGAGCAGTACTTC. It specifies CASSAILLYEQYF. The chain joins TRBV28 to TRBJ2-7, with D uncertain. The V gene's germline CDR1 is MDHEN and CDR2 SYDVKM. Trimming left V 5 bases short and J 3 bases short, with 11 bases between. The CDR3 runs 13 residues.

The gene calls are TRBV21-1 and TRBJ2-7; TRBD2 is taken as the D call from the table, unchecked against the DNA. TRBV21-1 is listed as a pseudogene. CDR3 length equals 21 residues. CDR3: CASSIILFRVFGVEGTYEQYF. The CDR3 DNA sequence: TGTGCCAGCAGCATCATTCTTTTCAGGGTTTTTGGGGTGGAGGGAACCTACGAGCAGTACTTC.

This chain connects TRBV28 to TRBJ2-1, with a possible D match to TRBD2 (5 bases). The CDR3 sequence is 12 residues long. V was trimmed by 3 bases and J by 10 bases, leaving 10 bases between them. CDR1 and CDR2 (germline): MDHEN, SYDVKM. The CDR3 sequence: CASSFWTREQFF. As DNA, the CDR3 is TGTGCCAGCAGTTTTTGGACTCGAGAGCAGTTCTTC.

This sequence joins TRBV12-3 or TRBV12-4 and TRBJ1-1; D uncertain. CDR3 length equals 13 residues. V was cut by 7 bases and J by 0 bases, with 9 bases left in between. Here the CDR3 reads CASIQRMNTEAFF. The CDR3 DNA is TGTGCCAGCATTCAGAGGATGAACACTGAAGCTTTCTTT.

Only one count was recorded for this clonotype. Compared with germline, one end of the junction differs, possibly owing to a read error. The chain uses TRBV6-4 and TRBJ2-3, with D unclear. The CDR3 is 15 amino acids. Germline loops: CDR1 MRHNA, CDR2 SNTAGT. CDR3 amino acids: CVSSQGRQRTDTQYF. CDR3 bases: TGTGTCAGCAGCCAAGGACGGCAACGCACAGATACGCAGTATTTT.

V and J are TRBV20-1 and TRBJ1-2; no reliable D call. The CDR3 has 13 residues. Looked up from germline, CDR1 is DFQATT and CDR2 is SNEGSKA (reference sequence). V lost 3 bases and J lost 4, with 12 bases in between. The CDR3 protein is CSASPPAGYGYTF. The DNA of the CDR3 is TGCAGTGCTAGCCCACCGGCCGGCTATGGCTACACCTTC.

The table lists this clonotype with a few counts. The rearrangement joins TRBV3-1 to TRBJ2-1; 7 bases line up with TRBD2. V lost 0 bases and J lost 15; bases outside the gene matches: 5. The germline V gene has CDR1 LGHDT and CDR2 YNNKEL (reference sequence). This CDR3 comprises 12 residues. CDR3 nucleotides: TGTGCCAGCAGCCAAGATTGGCGGGGGTGGTTCTTC. This gives the protein CASSQDWRGWFF.